This T cell receptor (beta chain) was retrieved from a study of graft-versus-host responses after intestinal transplantation. Study in general: Recipients had transplants, and these were multivisceral, liver-intestinal, or isolated intestinal. Every one of the recipients received anti-thymocyte globulin induction and afterwards took tacrolimus and steroids for around 3 years.

Trimming removed 6 bases at V and 1 base at J, with 8 bases between. In germline, CDR1 is SGDLS, CDR2 YYNGEE. CDR3 size: 13 residues. Graft-derived tissue was subjected to processing to liberate intraepithelial and lamina propria lymphocytes. Broader study findings: Early declines in HvG clones that occurred post-transplant were associated with peak circulating GvH clone levels.

Comment on this clone: Its cognate antigen is unknown.

Method: immunoSEQ multiplex PCR; TCRdb's copy keeps in-frame clones and lacks some. The repertoire includes under 75,000 clones, about nine tenths of them detected once, and around 1.7% sits in the top ten. The chain has TRBV9 and TRBJ2-1, with D perhaps TRBD1 (5 bases). The sequence was obtained from a human patient who received an intestinal transplant, so some T cells may come from the graft donor. This sample comprised ileum tissue, obtained more than 350 days after transplant. This chain's CDR3 is CASNKGSYNEQFF. The CDR3 DNA follows: TGTGCCAGCAACAAGGGGTCCTACAATGAGCAGTTCTTC.